A selection of T cell receptor beta chains follows, all from one sample in a study of T cells in Graves' hyperthyroidism and ophthalmopathy. TCRdb passed the multiplex PCR reads through MiXCR, listing each CDR3 protein once. The table records hundreds of thousands of distinct CDR3 sequences, 13% to 15% of them present only once. Sequenced material: blood. The origin of the receptors is a woman in her late teens or twenties with Graves' hyperthyroidism. The conserved cysteine and the conserved F or W are not part of the CDR3 here. Only some rows state a clone size, as once, few, many or a class for expanded clones.

j_gene,v_gene,abundance,CDR3aa
TRBJ2-1,TRBV30,.,AWSVHGNNEQF
TRBJ2-7,TRBV5-1,.,ASSASFGIYEQY
TRBJ2-3,TRBV3-1,many,ASSARTSGDTQY
TRBJ2-7,TRBV27,.,ASRGYRDRSEQY
TRBJ2-7,TRBV7-9,many,ASSPTSGRSEQY
TRBJ2-1,TRBV18,few,ASSPLLGNEQF
TRBJ1-1,TRBV6-1,many,ASSAKVGPGAF
TRBJ1-2,TRBV27,.,ASSSFEGAGYGYT
TRBJ2-1,TRBV20-1,.,SARDDEQYNEQF
TRBJ2-3,TRBV11-2,many,ASSVSAASTDTQY
TRBJ1-2,TRBV6-2/TRBV6-3,few,ASKNGTRDILNYGYT
TRBJ2-1,TRBV19,few,ASTWTGGNEQF
TRBJ2-2,TRBV6-5,many,ASSYSGWGNAGELF
TRBJ2-3,TRBV5-1,.,ASSLDSARPDTQY
TRBJ2-3,TRBV6-1,few,ASRGGTAAEPTSTDTQY
TRBJ2-2,TRBV2,many,ASSGGLAGTGELF
TRBJ1-5,TRBV20-1,many,SARDRGINQPQH